Following are 28 T cell receptor beta chains from one sample sequenced in a study of cytomegalovirus exposure and HLA in healthy donors. The method was immunoSEQ multiplex PCR; TCRdb's version includes in-frame clones alone and lacks a portion of them. This table holds approximately 81,000 clones, 85% to 95% found once. The source material was PBMCs. All receptors come from a young man in good health and CMV-seronegative.

The rearrangement uses TRBV7-3 and TRBJ2-5; tentative D call: TRBD2 (7 bases). Germline assignment: CDR1 SGHTA and CDR2 FQGTGA. The CDR3 length is 15 residues. Trimming removed 2 bases from V and 4 bases from J, with 14 bases in between. The CDR3 DNA reads TGTGCCAGCAGCTTAGGGCGGGGGCGCGTAGAGACCCAGTACTTC. This translates into CASSLGRGRVETQYF. Drawing the rest from reference TRBV7-3 and TRBJ2-5, the complete variable domain is GAGVSQTPSNKVTEKGKYVELRCDPISGHTALYWYRQSLGQGPEFLIYFQGTGAADDSGLPNDRFFAVRPEGSVSTLKIQRTERGDSAVYLCASSLGRGRVETQYFGPGTRLLVL.

V and J are TRBV29-1 and TRBJ1-2; TRBD1 aligns across 8 bases. The CDR3 contains 14 residues. Germline V gene sequence: CDR1 SQVTM, CDR2 ANQGSEA. The V segment lost 4 bases and the J segment 8 bases; nucleotides outside the gene matches: 12. In nucleotides, the CDR3 is TGCAGCGTTGGGGGACAGGTGCCTTTCGTGGGCTACACCTTC. Its protein product is CSVGGQVPFVGYTF.

V gene TRBV7-9 combines with J gene TRBJ2-1, with D perhaps matching TRBD1 (6 bases). From germline, CDR1 is SEHNR and CDR2 FQNEAQ (reference sequence). Between the trimmed V and J ends, which lost 4 bases and 0 bases, there was a span of 10 bases. The CDR3 covers 15 residues. The CDR3: CASSSGQSSYNEQFF. The CDR3 bases are TGTGCCAGCAGCTCCGGACAGAGCTCCTACAATGAGCAGTTCTTC.

This clone was recorded only once. The rearrangement joins TRBV19 to TRBJ2-3; D is uncertain. Germline CDR1 reads LNHDA; CDR2 reads SQIVND (reference sequence). The CDR3 has 13 amino acids. V lost 5 bases and J 0 bases, leaving 6 bases between the germline ends. CDR3 region: CASSSESTDTQYF. The DNA for the CDR3 is TGTGCCAGTAGTTCCGAGAGCACAGATACGCAGTATTTT. Filled out from reference TRBV19 and TRBJ2-3, the complete variable domain reads DGGITQSPKYLFRKEGQNVTLSCEQNLNHDAMYWYRQDPGQGLRLIYYSQIVNDFQKGDIAEGYSVSREKKESFPLTVTSAQKNPTAFYLCASSSESTDTQYFGPGTRLTVL.

This rearrangement joins TRBV27 to TRBJ1-5; D is perhaps TRBD1 (6 bases). This CDR3 is 15 amino acids long. Germline V gene lookup returns CDR1 MNHEY and CDR2 SMNVEV (reference sequence). V lost 7 bases and J 2 bases, leaving 15 bases between the germline ends. This CDR3 is CASKPTGYGNQPQHF. CDR3 DNA sequence: TGTGCCAGCAAGCCAACAGGGTACGGCAATCAGCCCCAGCATTTT.

The rearrangement links TRBV12-5 to TRBJ2-1, with D possibly matching TRBD1 (7 bases). Trimming took 5 bases from V and 8 from J, leaving 13 bases between them. The CDR3 totals 13 residues. Germline assignment: CDR1 LGHNT and CDR2 FRNRAP. CDR3 amino acids: CASGGGGWDEQFF. CDR3 DNA sequence: TGTGCTAGTGGTGGAGGGGGCTGGGATGAGCAGTTCTTC.

The genes are TRBV15 and TRBJ1-3, with D maybe TRBD1 (5 bases). The CDR3 totals 15 residues. Germline lookup yields CDR1 LNHNV and CDR2 YYDKDF (reference sequence). V shed 5 bases and J shed 2 bases, with 13 bases lying between them. Here the CDR3 reads CATSGSGAAGNTIYF. The CDR3 DNA sequence: TGTGCCACCAGCGGGTCTGGGGCAGCTGGAAACACCATATATTTT.

The J gene is TRBJ2-3, the V gene TRBV14; 10 bases match TRBD2. With 4 bases clipped from V and 2 bases from J, the junction kept 3 bases outside the gene matches. The CDR3 consists of 15 residues. Germline V gives CDR1 SGHDN, CDR2 FVKESK. The CDR3 bases are TGTGCCAGCAGCCTAACTAGCGGGATCACAGATACGCAGTATTTT. This gives the protein CASSLTSGITDTQYF.

V and J are TRBV28 and TRBJ1-2, with D uncertain. V was pared by 8 bases and J by 7 bases, with 11 bases between. The CDR3 has 11 residues. Germline CDR1 is MDHEN and CDR2 is SYDVKM. Written as DNA, the CDR3 is TGTGCCAGCCGGTTGGAGCGTGGCTACACCTTC. Translated: CASRLERGYTF.

The V and J genes are TRBV27 and TRBJ1-2, with D hard to call. This CDR3 comprises 13 residues. Germline CDR1 reads MNHEY; CDR2 reads SMNVEV (reference sequence). V was trimmed by 3 bases and J by 3 bases, leaving 8 bases between them. The CDR3 DNA reads TGTGCCAGCAGTTTTCTCGGGGACTATGGCTACACCTTC. It codes for CASSFLGDYGYTF.

This CDR3 is CASSLGQTSQPQHF. The DNA of the CDR3 is TGTGCCAGCAGCTTAGGACAGACGAGTCAGCCCCAGCATTTT. The chain links TRBV7-9 to TRBJ1-5, with D possibly TRBD1 on 5 matching bases. The CDR3 has 14 amino acids. V dropped 1 base and J dropped 6 bases, with 10 bases sitting between them. CDR1 and CDR2 (germline): SEHNR, FQNEAQ (reference sequence).

V gene TRBV30 combines with J gene TRBJ1-3; D remains ambiguous. V shed 5 bases and J shed 4 bases, with 6 bases lying between them. Germline CDR1 GTSNPN, CDR2 SVGIG (reference sequence). The CDR3 runs to 11 residues. In DNA form, the CDR3 reads TGTGCCTGGTTGAGAGGAAACACCATATATTTT. Translating it yields CAWLRGNTIYF.

The genes are TRBV19 and TRBJ1-3, with a weak D call TRBD1 (5 bases). Looked up from germline, CDR1 is LNHDA and CDR2 is SQIVND (reference sequence). The CDR3 is 13 amino acids. V was trimmed by 7 bases and J by 2 bases, leaving 9 bases between them. CDR3 amino acids: CASMGRAGNTIYF. The CDR3 DNA follows: TGTGCCAGTATGGGCAGGGCTGGAAACACCATATATTTT.

The gene calls are TRBV9 and TRBJ1-2, with D uncertain. Trimming shortened V by 0 bases and J by 6 bases, and 12 bases separated the two germline ends. This CDR3 contains 14 residues. Germline V gene data show CDR1 as SGDLS and CDR2 as YYNGEE. The CDR3 nucleotides are TGTGCCAGCAGCGTAGGGGTCAAGGAGCATGGCTACACCTTC. This sequence encodes CASSVGVKEHGYTF.

The rearrangement links TRBV4-1 to TRBJ2-1, with D perhaps TRBD2 (5 bases). CDR3 length: 16 residues. V lost 4 bases and J 4 bases, leaving 17 bases between the germline ends. Looked up from germline, CDR1 is MGHRA and CDR2 is YSYEKL. This chain's CDR3 is CASSRTDSSWYNEQFF. CDR3 nucleotide sequence: TGCGCCAGCAGCCGGACGGACTCTTCGTGGTACAATGAGCAGTTCTTC.

This clone appeared once. This chain uses TRBV9 with TRBJ2-1; 14 bases agree with TRBD2. Germline trimming cut 0 bases from V and 4 bases from J; bases unmatched to any gene: 0. In germline, CDR1 is SGDLS, CDR2 YYNGEE. This CDR3 region has 16 residues. The CDR3 sequence is CASSVGTSGRYNEQFF. Written as DNA, the CDR3 is TGTGCCAGCAGCGTAGGGACTAGCGGGAGGTACAATGAGCAGTTCTTC.

This clone has a single count. V and J are TRBV6-5 and TRBJ1-5, with TRBD1 matching 10 bases. J gave up 16 bases and V 5 bases, and 11 bases lay outside the gene matches. Germline CDR1 and CDR2: MNHEY and SVGAGI. The CDR3 totals 13 residues. The CDR3, as DNA: TGTGCCAGCAGTGAGTCCCGGGACAGGGGCGTACATTTT. Protein product: CASSESRDRGVHF.

This sequence joins TRBV30 and TRBJ2-3; a weak D match, TRBD2 (7 bases). Germline V gene data show CDR1 as GTSNPN and CDR2 as SVGIG (reference sequence). The ends were cut back, 0 bases at V and 5 bases at J, with 18 bases in the middle. This CDR3 region has 16 residues. The CDR3 DNA reads as TGTGCCTGGAGTGTACTGTCAAGGGGGGGTTTAGATACGCAGTATTTT. Translation: CAWSVLSRGGLDTQYF.

The chain joins TRBV5-8 to TRBJ2-1, with TRBD2 matching 7 bases. Germline CDR1 SGHTS, CDR2 YDEGEE. The CDR3 is 15 amino acids. V shed 0 bases and J 5 bases; nucleotides not matched to a gene: 5. The CDR3 loop reads CASSLAGRGNNEQFF. CDR3 nucleotide sequence: TGTGCCAGCAGCTTGGCTGGGCGGGGGAACAATGAGCAGTTCTTC.

This chain uses TRBV10-3 with TRBJ2-3; D ambiguous. V lost 6 bases and J 1 base, leaving 5 bases between the germline ends. The CDR3 has 12 amino acids. Germline lookup yields CDR1 ENHRY and CDR2 SYGVKD. CDR3 region: CAIRRGTDTQYF. CDR3 in DNA: TGTGCCATCAGACGGGGCACAGATACGCAGTATTTT.

The rearrangement uses TRBV6-5 and TRBJ2-2, with D possibly TRBD1 on 6 matching bases. The CDR3 has 13 residues. Trimming shortened V by 0 bases and J by 9 bases, and 8 bases separated the two germline ends. Germline CDR1 is MNHEY and CDR2 is SVGAGI. The CDR3 DNA reads TGTGCCAGCAGTTACTCGGGACACCGGGAGCTGTTTTTT. Its translation is CASSYSGHRELFF.

This clone was recorded once. The genes are TRBV4-1 and TRBJ2-2, with a weak D call TRBD2 (6 bases). The V end was cut by 5 bases, the J end by 5 bases, with 18 bases between. The germline V gene has CDR1 MGHRA and CDR2 YSYEKL. The CDR3 length is 16 residues. The CDR3 sequence is CASSGVRGAGTGELFF. The CDR3 DNA sequence: TGCGCCAGCAGCGGCGTCCGAGGGGCGGGGACCGGGGAGCTGTTTTTT.

J is TRBJ1-2 and V is TRBV9; a possible D gene is TRBD1 (6 bases). The germline CDR1 and CDR2 sequences are SGDLS and YYNGEE. CDR3 length equals 15 residues. The germline V and J ends were trimmed by 0 bases and 3 bases, with 12 bases remaining between them. CDR3 bases: TGTGCCAGCAGCGTAGCTAGGGGGTTGGACTATGGCTACACCTTC. Translation: CASSVARGLDYGYTF.

The chain links TRBV7-9 to TRBJ1-6; D uncertain. CDR3 size: 11 residues. Germline V gene data show CDR1 as SEHNR and CDR2 as FQNEAQ (reference sequence). V lost 8 bases and J lost 8, with 7 bases in between. The CDR3 nucleotides read TGTGCCAGCCGAAGCGATTCACCCCTCCACTTT. Amino acids: CASRSDSPLHF.

The chain carries TRBV5-6 and TRBJ2-4; perhaps TRBD1 as D (6 bases). The germline CDR1 and CDR2 sequences are SGHDT and YYEEEE. Trimming stripped 0 bases from V and 6 bases from J, with 7 bases between. The CDR3 spans 13 residues. The DNA of the CDR3 is TGTGCCAGCAGCTTGGGGACAGTAAACATTCAGTACTTC. This encodes CASSLGTVNIQYF.

In this sample, this clone turned up once. The chain employs TRBV9 and TRBJ1-1; 7 bases are a match to TRBD1. CDR3 size: 15 residues. The germline gives CDR1 SGDLS, CDR2 YYNGEE. V shed 4 bases and J 5 bases; nucleotides not matched to a gene: 11. CDR3 nucleotides: TGTGCCAGCAGCCCGAGACAGGGAATGGGGACTGAAGCTTTCTTT. It is translated as CASSPRQGMGTEAFF.

The chain links TRBV27 to TRBJ2-1; 7 nucleotides line up with TRBD2. This CDR3 region has 15 residues. Germline trimming cut 4 bases from V and 1 base from J; bases unmatched to any gene: 4. Germline loops: CDR1 MNHEY, CDR2 SMNVEV (reference sequence). CDR3 loop: CASSWSGESYNEQFF. The DNA of the CDR3 is TGTGCCAGCAGTTGGAGCGGGGAGTCCTACAATGAGCAGTTCTTC.

The chain has TRBV2 and TRBJ2-7; TRBD1 agrees at 12 bases. The trim removed 4 bases at V and 1 base at J, leaving 2 bases unmatched. Per the germline V gene, CDR1 is SNHLY and CDR2 is FYNNEI. This CDR3 is built from 15 residues. The CDR3 nucleotides read TGTGCCAGCAGTGTGGGACAGGGGGCTTCCTACGAGCAGTACTTC. This sequence encodes CASSVGQGASYEQYF. The variable domain in full, with the rest retrieved from reference TRBV2 and TRBJ2-7, is EPEVTQTPSHQVTQMGQEVILRCVPISNHLYFYWYRQILGQKVEFLVSFYNNEISEKSEIFDDQFSVERPDGSNFTLKIRSTKLEDSAMYFCASSVGQGASYEQYFGPGTRLTVT.